The 21 T cell receptor beta chains presented below share a single source sample, sequenced in a study of shared clonotypes between healthy human individuals. Sequencing used immunoSEQ multiplex PCR; TCRdb keeps in-frame clones, though not all of them. The data hold 650,000 to 800,000 clones, with 72% observed a single time. Sequencing was performed on memory CD4+ T cells sorted from blood. This sample's subset: CD45RA-negative fraction. The receptors originated from a woman younger than 45 in good health.

CDR3 coding DNA: TGTGCCGCCTCCCTGGTTTGGGGGGGCGAGCAGTACTTC. Its protein product is CAASLVWGGEQYF. The V call is TRBV7-9, the J call TRBJ2-7, with 7 bases aligning to TRBD2. The CDR3 spans 13 residues. V was pared by 11 bases and J by 6 bases, with 13 bases of the junction left unmatched. Looked up from germline, CDR1 is SEHNR and CDR2 is FQNEAQ (reference sequence).

This clone turned up a few times. J is TRBJ2-5 and V is TRBV11-1; D is unclear. CDR1 and CDR2 from the germline V gene are SGHAT and FQDESV (reference sequence). V was shortened by 5 bases and J by 5 bases, with 15 bases between the two germline ends. The CDR3 loop spans 14 amino acids. The CDR3 nucleotides are TGTGCCAGCAGCCCGACTGCGAACGGGGAGACCCAGTACTTC. This translates into CASSPTANGETQYF.

The chain joins TRBV11-2 to TRBJ2-2; TRBD1 might be the D (6 bases). The germline gives CDR1 SGHAT, CDR2 FQNNGV. With 5 bases removed from V and 4 bases from J, the gap between germline ends came to 17 bases. This CDR3 has 16 residues. CDR3 residues: CASSPVSRGTTGELFF. The DNA for the CDR3 is TGTGCCAGCAGCCCGGTCTCCAGGGGAACCACCGGGGAGCTGTTTTTT.

In this sample, this clone turned up a few times. The chain couples TRBV28 to TRBJ2-2; weak D call: TRBD1 (6 bases). Germline V CDR1 and CDR2: MDHEN, SYDVKM. Between the trimmed V and J ends, which lost 7 bases and 6 bases, there was a span of 18 bases. This CDR3 has 15 residues. CDR3 in amino acids: CASNGPRGGSGELFF. The CDR3 DNA reads as TGTGCCAGCAACGGACCTCGAGGGGGTTCCGGGGAGCTGTTTTTT.

The chain couples TRBV30 to TRBJ1-2, with D unresolved. The CDR3 spans 14 residues. The germline V gene encodes CDR1 GTSNPN and CDR2 SVGIG (reference sequence). V was pared by 8 bases and J by 3 bases, with 19 bases between. CDR3 sequence reads: CAHGGLGRYYGYTF. CDR3 DNA: TGTGCCCATGGAGGGCTCGGACGGTACTATGGCTACACCTTC. The variable domain in full, completed from reference TRBV30 and TRBJ1-2, reads SQTIHQWPATLVQPVGSPLSLECTVEGTSNPNLYWYRQAAGRGLQLLFYSVGIGQISSEVPQNLSASRPQDRQFILSSKKLLLSDSGFYLCAHGGLGRYYGYTFGSGTRLTVV.

This chain links TRBV7-8 with TRBJ2-7, with unresolved D. The CDR3 length is 13 residues. Germline CDR1 reads SGHVS; CDR2 reads FQNEAQ. Trimming shortened V by 4 bases and J by 1 base, and 8 bases separated the two germline ends. The CDR3 DNA is TGTGCCAGCAGCTGGGGTAGGTCCTACGAGCAGTACTTC. This encodes CASSWGRSYEQYF. Variable domain in full (rest from reference TRBV7-8 and TRBJ2-7): GAGVSQSPRYKVAKRGQDVALRCDPISGHVSLFWYQQALGQGPEFLTYFQNEAQLDKSGLPSDRFFAERPEGSVSTLKIQRTQQEDSAVYLCASSWGRSYEQYFGPGTRLTVT.

The chain joins TRBV29-1 to TRBJ2-5; tentative D call: TRBD2 (5 bases). The J call is uncertain, as TRBJ2-7 better fits the DNA end. The germline gives CDR1 SQVTM, CDR2 ANQGSEA. The CDR3 length is 11 residues. The CDR3 DNA reads TGCAGCGTTGAATCGGGGTACGAGCAGTACTTC. It translates to CSVESGYEQYF.

This clone has just a few counts. The rearrangement links TRBV28 to TRBJ1-5; D possibly corresponds to TRBD1 (5 bases). CDR1 and CDR2 (germline): MDHEN, SYDVKM. This CDR3 is 15 amino acids long. Trimming shortened V by 6 bases and J by 0 bases, and 12 bases separated the two germline ends. CDR3 in amino acids: CASRGVDYSNQPQHF. Written as DNA, the CDR3 is TGTGCCAGCAGGGGGGTCGATTATAGCAATCAGCCCCAGCATTTT.

V usage is TRBV6-5 and J usage is TRBJ1-1; no definite D call. The CDR3 sequence is 14 residues long. From germline, CDR1 is MNHEY and CDR2 SVGAGI. Trimming cost V 6 bases and J 1 base, with 12 bases left between them. CDR3 DNA: TGTGCCAGCAGCCCAGGACGGTCGAACACTGAAGCTTTCTTT. Protein: CASSPGRSNTEAFF.

V usage is TRBV5-1 and J usage is TRBJ2-1; 7 bases are shared with TRBD2. The CDR3 sequence is 16 residues long. With 3 bases clipped from V and 0 bases from J, the junction kept 6 bases outside the gene matches. The germline CDR1 and CDR2 sequences are SGHRS and YFSETQ. CDR3 in DNA: TGCGCCAGCAGCTGGGAGACTAGCTCCTCCTACAATGAGCAGTTCTTC. This gives the protein CASSWETSSSYNEQFF.

The chain employs TRBV28 and TRBJ1-2; 12 bases are shared with TRBD1. The length of the CDR3 is 16 residues. The V and J ends lost 3 bases and 6 bases, in that order; junction bases with no gene match: 8. Looked up from germline, CDR1 is MDHEN and CDR2 is SYDVKM. The CDR3 DNA is TGTGCCAGCAGTTTCTTTGCGGGACAGGGGGCGAATGGCTACACCTTC. It translates to CASSFFAGQGANGYTF.

This chain joins TRBV6-6 and TRBJ1-2; D is undetermined. Germline assignment: CDR1 MNHNY and CDR2 SVGAGI (reference sequence). Trimming took 4 bases from V and 8 from J, leaving 11 bases between them. This CDR3 has 12 amino acids. CDR3 in DNA: TGTGCCAGCAGTTTCACCGGAGGGGGCTACACCTTC. This codes for CASSFTGGGYTF.

This sequence joins TRBV7-3 and TRBJ2-7; 10 bases match TRBD1. Germline CDR1 is SGHTA and CDR2 is FQGTGA. The CDR3 runs to 14 residues. Trimming removed 5 bases from V and 4 bases from J; junction bases left unmatched: 5. CDR3 in DNA: TGTGCCAGCAGCCCGGGGACAGGGGCATACGAGCAGTACTTC. It specifies CASSPGTGAYEQYF.

V and J are TRBV11-2 and TRBJ2-5; 9 bases are a match to TRBD2. Germline CDR1 and CDR2: SGHAT and FQNNGV. The CDR3 runs to 17 residues. V trimming: 1 base; J trimming: 2 bases; junction bases outside the gene matches: 8. The CDR3 DNA sequence: TGTGCCAGCAGCTTAGTGGCTAGCGGGGCATTTCAAGAGACCCAGTACTTC. The encoded protein is CASSLVASGAFQETQYF.

A few counts support this clone. The chain links TRBV18 to TRBJ2-7, with D tentatively TRBD1 (6 bases). From germline, CDR1 is KGHSH and CDR2 LQKENI. Trimming removed 6 bases at V and 2 bases at J, with 17 bases between. This CDR3 comprises 15 residues. CDR3 nucleotides: TGTGCCAGCTCCCAAGTGGGACATTCCACCTACGAGCAGTACTTC. Translated, it gives CASSQVGHSTYEQYF.

V is TRBV2 and J is TRBJ2-5, with 10 positions matching TRBD1. The closer fit of TRBJ2-7 to the DNA end suggests the J call may be wrong. Germline V gene data show CDR1 as SNHLY and CDR2 as FYNNEI. CDR3 length: 14 residues. This CDR3 reads CASSVRDRGHEQYF. CDR3 nucleotide sequence: TGTGCCAGCAGTGTACGGGACAGGGGCCACGAGCAGTACTTC.

The gene calls are TRBV7-6 and TRBJ2-7; TRBD2 is a possible D gene (5 bases). Trimming removed 5 bases at V and 6 bases at J, with 17 bases between. Germline V gene sequence: CDR1 SGHVS, CDR2 FNYEAQ. The length of the CDR3 is 14 residues. CDR3 sequence reads: CASSPTGLSIEQYF. The CDR3, as DNA: TGTGCCAGCAGCCCAACGGGATTGTCCATCGAGCAGTACTTC.

The chain recombines TRBV2 with TRBJ2-7; D remains ambiguous. V was trimmed by 4 bases and J by 3 bases, leaving 7 bases between them. Germline values: CDR1 SNHLY, CDR2 FYNNEI. This CDR3 has 12 amino acids. For the CDR3, the DNA is TGTGCCAGCAGTGCCGAGAGCTACGAGCAGTACTTC. Translating it yields CASSAESYEQYF.

Many counts were recorded for this clone. V and J are TRBV7-9 and TRBJ2-7; 9 bases are a match to TRBD2. CDR3 size: 15 residues. Per germline, CDR1 SEHNR and CDR2 FQNEAQ (reference sequence). V shed 5 bases and J 4 bases; nucleotides not matched to a gene: 9. The CDR3 sequence is CASSPPAGGHYEQYF. CDR3 nucleotide sequence: TGTGCCAGCAGCCCTCCGGCGGGAGGGCATTACGAGCAGTACTTC.

The V gene is TRBV28, the J gene TRBJ2-5; TRBD2 matches 15 bases. The CDR3 has 18 amino acids. CDR1 is MDHEN and CDR2 is SYDVKM in the germline V gene. With 5 bases clipped from V and 0 bases from J, the junction kept 7 bases outside the gene matches. CDR3 coding DNA: TGTGCCAGCAGTCAAGGGGGACTAGCGGGAGGACACCAAGAGACCCAGTACTTC. Amino acids: CASSQGGLAGGHQETQYF.

This rearrangement joins TRBV9 to TRBJ1-5, with a possible D match to TRBD1 (6 bases). CDR3 length equals 14 residues. V dropped 4 bases and J dropped 4 bases, with 12 bases sitting between them. Germline values: CDR1 SGDLS, CDR2 YYNGEE. Here the CDR3 reads CASSPGQNNQPQHF. The CDR3 DNA follows: TGTGCCAGCAGCCCCGGACAGAATAATCAGCCCCAGCATTTT. Combining the CDR3 with reference TRBV9 and TRBJ1-5 gives the whole variable domain DSGVTQTPKHLITATGQRVTLRCSPRSGDLSVYWYQQSLDQGLQFLIQYYNGEERAKGNILERFSAQQFPDLHSELNLSSLELGDSALYFCASSPGQNNQPQHFGDGTRLSIL.